This TCR beta chain originates from a study of technical replicates of blood from a handful of donors. Trimming cost V 11 bases and J 4 bases, with 22 bases left between them. CDR1 MNHNS and CDR2 SASEGT come from the germline V gene. CDR3 length equals 15 residues. Generated by immunoSEQ multiplex PCR, the TCRdb table keeps only in-frame clones and is missing some. The sample yields 65,000 to 80,000 clones, less than 98% seen once. Sequencing was performed on T cells isolated from PBMCs. This sequence joins TRBV6-1 and TRBJ2-3, with a tentative D call TRBD2 (6 bases). The sequence came from a human donor in good health. The CDR3 spells CAGGPGLLVADTQYF. The CDR3 DNA follows: TGTGCCGGGGGACCGGGACTCCTGGTAGCAGATACGCAGTATTTT.